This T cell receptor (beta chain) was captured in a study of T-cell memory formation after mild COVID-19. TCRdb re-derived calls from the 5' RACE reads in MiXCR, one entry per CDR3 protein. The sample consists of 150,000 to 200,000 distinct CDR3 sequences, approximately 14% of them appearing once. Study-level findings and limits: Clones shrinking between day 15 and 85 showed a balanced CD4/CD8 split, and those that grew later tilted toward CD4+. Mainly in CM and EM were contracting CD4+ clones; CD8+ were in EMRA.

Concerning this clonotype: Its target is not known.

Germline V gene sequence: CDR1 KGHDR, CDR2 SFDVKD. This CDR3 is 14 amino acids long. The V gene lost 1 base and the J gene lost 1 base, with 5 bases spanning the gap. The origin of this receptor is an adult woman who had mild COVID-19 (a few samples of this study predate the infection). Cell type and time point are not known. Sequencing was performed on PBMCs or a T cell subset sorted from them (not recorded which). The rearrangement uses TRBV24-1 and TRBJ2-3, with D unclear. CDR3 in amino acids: CATSDFDGTDTQYF. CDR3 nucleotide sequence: TGTGCCACCAGTGATTTTGATGGCACAGATACGCAGTATTTT.